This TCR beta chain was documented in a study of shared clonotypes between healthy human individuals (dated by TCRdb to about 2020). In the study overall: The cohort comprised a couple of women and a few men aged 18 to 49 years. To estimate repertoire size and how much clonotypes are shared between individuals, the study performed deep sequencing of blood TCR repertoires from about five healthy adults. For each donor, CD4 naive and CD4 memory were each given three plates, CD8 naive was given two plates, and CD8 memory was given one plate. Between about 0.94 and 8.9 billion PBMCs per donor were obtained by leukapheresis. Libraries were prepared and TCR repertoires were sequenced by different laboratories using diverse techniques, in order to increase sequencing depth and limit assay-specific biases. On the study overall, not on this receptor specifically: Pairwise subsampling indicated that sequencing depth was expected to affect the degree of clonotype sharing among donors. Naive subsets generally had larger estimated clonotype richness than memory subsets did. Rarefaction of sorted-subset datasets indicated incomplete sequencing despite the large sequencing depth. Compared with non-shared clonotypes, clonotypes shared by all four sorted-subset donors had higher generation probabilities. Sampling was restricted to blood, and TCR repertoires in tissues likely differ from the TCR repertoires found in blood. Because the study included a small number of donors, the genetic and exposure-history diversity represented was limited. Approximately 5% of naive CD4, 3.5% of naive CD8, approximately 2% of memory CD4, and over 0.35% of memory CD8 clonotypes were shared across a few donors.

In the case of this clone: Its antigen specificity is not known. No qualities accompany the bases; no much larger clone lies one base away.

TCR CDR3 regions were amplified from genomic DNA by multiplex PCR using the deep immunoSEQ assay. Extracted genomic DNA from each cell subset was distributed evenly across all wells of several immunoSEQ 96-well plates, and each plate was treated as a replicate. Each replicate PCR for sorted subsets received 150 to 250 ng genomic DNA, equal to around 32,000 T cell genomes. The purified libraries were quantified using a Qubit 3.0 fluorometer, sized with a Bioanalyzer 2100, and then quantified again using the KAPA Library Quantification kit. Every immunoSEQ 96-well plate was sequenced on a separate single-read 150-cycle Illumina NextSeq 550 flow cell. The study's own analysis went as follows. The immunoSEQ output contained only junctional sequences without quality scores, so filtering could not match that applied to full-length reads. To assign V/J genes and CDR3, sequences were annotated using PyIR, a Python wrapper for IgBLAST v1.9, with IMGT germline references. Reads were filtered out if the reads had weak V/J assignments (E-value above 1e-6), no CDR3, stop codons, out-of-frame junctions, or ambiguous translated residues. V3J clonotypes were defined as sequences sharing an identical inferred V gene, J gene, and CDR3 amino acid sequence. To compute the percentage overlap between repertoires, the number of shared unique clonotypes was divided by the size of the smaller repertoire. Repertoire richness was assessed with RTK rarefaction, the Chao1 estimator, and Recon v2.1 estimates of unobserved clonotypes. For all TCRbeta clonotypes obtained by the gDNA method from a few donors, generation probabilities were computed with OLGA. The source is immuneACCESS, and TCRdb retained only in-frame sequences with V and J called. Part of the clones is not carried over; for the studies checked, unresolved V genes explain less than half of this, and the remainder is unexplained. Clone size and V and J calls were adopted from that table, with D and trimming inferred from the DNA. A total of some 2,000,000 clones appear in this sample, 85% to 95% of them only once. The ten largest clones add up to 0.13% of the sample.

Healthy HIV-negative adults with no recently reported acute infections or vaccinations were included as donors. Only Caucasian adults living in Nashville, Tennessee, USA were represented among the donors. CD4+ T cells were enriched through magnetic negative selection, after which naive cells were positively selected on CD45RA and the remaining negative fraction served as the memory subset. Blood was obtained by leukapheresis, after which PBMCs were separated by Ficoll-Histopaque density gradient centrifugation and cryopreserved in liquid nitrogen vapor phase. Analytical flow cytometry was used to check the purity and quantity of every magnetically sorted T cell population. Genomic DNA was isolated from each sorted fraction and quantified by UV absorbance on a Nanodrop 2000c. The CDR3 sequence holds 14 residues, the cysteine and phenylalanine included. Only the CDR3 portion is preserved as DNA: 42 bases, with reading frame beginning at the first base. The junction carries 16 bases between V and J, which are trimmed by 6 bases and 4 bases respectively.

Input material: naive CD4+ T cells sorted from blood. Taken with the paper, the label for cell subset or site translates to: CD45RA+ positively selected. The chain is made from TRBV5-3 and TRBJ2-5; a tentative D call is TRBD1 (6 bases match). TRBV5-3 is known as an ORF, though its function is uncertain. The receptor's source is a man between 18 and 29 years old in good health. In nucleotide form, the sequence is TGTGCCAGAATACAGGGCCGTGTCGTAGAGACCCAGTACTTC. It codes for CARIQGRVVETQYF.